This T cell receptor beta chain was identified in a study of blood T cell repertoires in COVID-19. Study-wide background: COVID-19 samples collected from the United States, Italy and Spain covered acute and convalescent phases. PBMCs, B-cell-depleted T cells, or T cells were the source of the cDNA or gDNA that made up the material.

The Seattle patients joined while their infection was active and were tracked longitudinally afterward. Study processing details: It was from reference gene primer amplification that nucleated cell counts were estimated. Only in-frame clones appear in the TCRdb table, and some are missing; sequencing was by immunoSEQ multiplex PCR. For V, J and clone size, that table is used; D and trimming come from the DNA. The sample includes around 370,000 clones, 85% to 90% of them seen just once. This clone was picked up many times. The CDR3 spans 15 residues. Trimming removed 1 base from V and 2 bases from J; junction bases left unmatched: 0. CDR1 is MGHRA, CDR2 YSYEKL, per germline.

V and J are TRBV4-1 and TRBJ1-3; 9 bases agree with TRBD1. The material sequenced was peripheral blood. This clonotype originated in a woman in her 70s with COVID-19, enrolled during active disease. The CDR3 DNA is TGCGCCAGCAGCCAAGGACAGGGGGCTGGAAACACCATATATTTT. It translates to CASSQGQGAGNTIYF.